These 20 T cell receptor beta chains were sequenced from one sample in a study of cytomegalovirus exposure and HLA in healthy donors. PCR primers comprised 60 Vbeta and 13 Jbeta primers. The method was immunoSEQ multiplex PCR; TCRdb's version includes in-frame clones alone and lacks a portion of them. Seen here are some 140,000 clones, around three quarters observed once, and the top ten hold 6.5% to 8%. Specimen: PBMCs. These TCRs come from a man aged 35 to 55 in good health and CMV-seropositive.

This clone was counted a few times. V is TRBV6-1 and J is TRBJ1-2; D possibly corresponds to TRBD1 (6 bases). Trimming removed 2 bases at V and 2 bases at J, with 15 bases between. Germline CDR1 MNHNS, CDR2 SASEGT. CDR3 length: 16 residues. CDR3 sequence reads: CASSESRGAANYGYTF. The CDR3 nucleotides are TGTGCCAGCAGTGAATCTCGGGGGGCAGCCAACTATGGCTACACCTTC.

The chain carries TRBV9 and TRBJ1-4; TRBD1 aligns across 10 bases. J lost 8 bases, V lost 0 bases, and 10 bases had no gene match. The CDR3 is 17 residues long. CDR1 and CDR2 from the germline V gene are SGDLS and YYNGEE. The CDR3 spells CASSVEDGDRGREKLFF. CDR3 nucleotides: TGTGCCAGCAGCGTAGAAGATGGGGACAGGGGACGGGAAAAACTGTTTTTT. The variable domain in full, with the rest retrieved from reference TRBV9 and TRBJ1-4, is DSGVTQTPKHLITATGQRVTLRCSPRSGDLSVYWYQQSLDQGLQFLIQYYNGEERAKGNILERFSAQQFPDLHSELNLSSLELGDSALYFCASSVEDGDRGREKLFFGSGTQLSVL.

This clone occurred a few times. V is TRBV28 and J is TRBJ1-1; possible D gene TRBD1, 5 bases. Deletions cut 5 bases from V and 10 bases from J, with 14 bases between. Germline V gene lookup returns CDR1 MDHEN and CDR2 SYDVKM. The CDR3 sequence is 12 residues long. CDR3 in amino acids: CASSPGTQVAFF. DNA of the CDR3: TGTGCCAGCAGTCCAGGGACTCAAGTAGCTTTCTTT.

On this clone: The identical CDR3 is also encoded by other nucleotide sequences in the sample. V is TRBV7-2 and J is TRBJ2-1; possible D gene TRBD1, 5 bases. From germline, CDR1 is SGHTA and CDR2 FQGNSA. V was cut by 1 base and J by 4 bases, with 11 bases left in between. The length of the CDR3 is 15 residues. For the CDR3, the DNA is TGTGCCAGCAGCTTAGTTGACAGTCTATACAATGAGCAGTTCTTC. It specifies CASSLVDSLYNEQFF.

The chain employs TRBV4-1 and TRBJ2-2; D is undetermined. Germline values: CDR1 MGHRA, CDR2 YSYEKL. Trimming took off 1 base at V and 1 base at J, with 4 bases between the two ends. The CDR3 has 14 residues. The DNA of the CDR3 is TGCGCCAGCAGCCAAGCCGGGAACACCGGGGAGCTGTTTTTT. Its protein is CASSQAGNTGELFF.

The V gene is TRBV9, the J gene TRBJ1-4; D not resolved. From germline, CDR1 is SGDLS and CDR2 YYNGEE. This CDR3 is built from 16 residues. The V end lost 0 bases, the J end lost 0 bases, and 9 bases lay between the germline ends. CDR3 DNA sequence: TGTGCCAGCAGCGTAGGAGAGCTGCCAACTAATGAAAAACTGTTTTTT. Translated: CASSVGELPTNEKLFF. The complete variable domain, with remaining parts taken from reference TRBV9 and TRBJ1-4, reads DSGVTQTPKHLITATGQRVTLRCSPRSGDLSVYWYQQSLDQGLQFLIQYYNGEERAKGNILERFSAQQFPDLHSELNLSSLELGDSALYFCASSVGELPTNEKLFFGSGTQLSVL.

The chain has TRBV21-1 and TRBJ2-7; the table's D call, TRBD2, has no DNA check behind it. The J call may be wrong; the DNA end is better matched by TRBJ2-5. TRBV21-1 is assigned pseudogene status. This CDR3 contains 15 residues. CDR3 DNA sequence: TGTGCCAGCAGCAAAGGACTAGCGGGAACGGAGACCCAGTACTTC. The encoded protein is CASSKGLAGTETQYF.

This clone appeared once. V usage is TRBV28 and J usage is TRBJ2-1; 12 nucleotides line up with TRBD2. CDR3 length equals 14 residues. V shed 9 bases and J 6 bases; nucleotides not matched to a gene: 6. The germline CDR1 and CDR2 sequences are MDHEN and SYDVKM. The CDR3 sequence is CASGLAGRFNEQFF. CDR3 nucleotides: TGTGCCAGTGGACTAGCGGGAAGATTCAATGAGCAGTTCTTC.

With regard to this clone: Compared with germline, one end of the junction differs, possibly owing to a read error. The chain recombines TRBV7-9 with TRBJ1-2; possible D gene TRBD1, 5 bases. The CDR3 extends over 14 amino acids. Germline V gene sequence: CDR1 SEHNR, CDR2 FQNEAQ (reference sequence). CDR3 loop: CSSSLDSSNYGYTF. The CDR3 bases are TGTTCCAGCAGCTTAGACAGCTCTAACTATGGCTACACCTTC.

This clone was seen just once. V is TRBV29-1 and J is TRBJ2-1; tentatively, D is TRBD2 (5 bases). In germline, CDR1 is SQVTM, CDR2 ANQGSEA. This CDR3 comprises 11 residues. V was cut by 6 bases and J by 3 bases, with 6 bases left in between. The CDR3: CSVGDYNEQFF. CDR3 bases: TGCAGCGTGGGAGACTACAATGAGCAGTTCTTC.

In its sample, this clone was seen a few times. V usage is TRBV6-6 and J usage is TRBJ1-2, with 9 bases identical to TRBD1. The germline V gene has CDR1 MNHNY and CDR2 SVGAGI (reference sequence). V gave up 2 bases and J gave up 3 bases; unmatched junction bases: 7. This CDR3 is built from 16 residues. CDR3 in DNA: TGTGCCAGCAGTTACGGCTCGGGACAGGGCTACTATGGCTACACCTTC. As protein: CASSYGSGQGYYGYTF.

This chain connects TRBV5-1 to TRBJ2-2; 9 positions agree with TRBD1. V lost 3 bases and J lost 5; bases outside the gene matches: 5. The CDR3 sequence is 15 residues long. From germline, CDR1 is SGHRS and CDR2 YFSETQ. CDR3 loop: CASSWDRVGTGELFF. CDR3 coding DNA: TGCGCCAGCAGCTGGGACAGGGTCGGGACCGGGGAGCTGTTTTTT.

The chain links TRBV11-2 to TRBJ2-3; D remains unclear. The CDR3 spans 12 residues. Trimming pared 4 bases from V and 0 bases from J, leaving 2 bases between. CDR1 is SGHAT and CDR2 is FQNNGV in the germline V gene. The CDR3 nucleotides read TGTGCCAGCAGCTCTAGCACAGATACGCAGTATTTT. Encoded protein: CASSSSTDTQYF. Full variable domain (missing parts from reference TRBV11-2 and TRBJ2-3): EAGVAQSPRYKIIEKRQSVAFWCNPISGHATLYWYQQILGQGPKLLIQFQNNGVVDDSQLPKDRFSAERLKGVDSTLKIQPAKLEDSAVYLCASSSSTDTQYFGPGTRLTVL.

This clone was seen a few times. The chain joins TRBV7-9 to TRBJ1-1; D is unresolved. CDR3 size: 14 residues. Trimming took 2 bases from V and 1 from J, leaving 8 bases between them. Germline CDR1 is SEHNR and CDR2 is FQNEAQ (reference sequence). The CDR3 coding sequence is TGTGCCAGCAGCTTATTTTCCAGGAACACTGAAGCTTTCTTT. It codes for CASSLFSRNTEAFF.

The chain is built from TRBV9 and TRBJ1-1, with 8 nucleotides matching TRBD1. V trimming: 2 bases; J trimming: 10 bases; junction bases outside the gene matches: 16. Germline values: CDR1 SGDLS, CDR2 YYNGEE. The CDR3 contains 16 residues. The CDR3 DNA reads as TGTGCCAGCAGCGTGATCCCAGGGGGCGCGAGGGAGGGAGCTTTCTTT. Its protein product is CASSVIPGGAREGAFF.

This chain connects TRBV28 to TRBJ2-5; TRBD2 matches at 15 bases. The ends lost 3 bases at V and 5 bases at J; junction bases unmatched: 4. Germline values: CDR1 MDHEN, CDR2 SYDVKM. The CDR3 is 16 amino acids. In DNA form, the CDR3 reads TGTGCCAGCAGTTTCCCCGGACTAGCGGGAGGGGAGACCCAGTACTTC. Its translation is CASSFPGLAGGETQYF.

CDR3 protein: CAWDLMGTVPYEQYF. The CDR3 coding sequence is TGTGCCTGGGACCTCATGGGGACAGTTCCTTACGAGCAGTACTTC. This rearrangement joins TRBV30 to TRBJ2-7, with 7 bases lining up with TRBD1. This CDR3 comprises 15 residues. Germline-derived CDR1 and CDR2 are GTSNPN and SVGIG (reference sequence). V shed 5 bases and J 4 bases; nucleotides not matched to a gene: 14.

This clone has more than one count but fewer than ten. The chain has TRBV5-1 and TRBJ1-1, with D unclear. The germline gives CDR1 SGHRS, CDR2 YFSETQ. Trimming removed 0 bases at V and 6 bases at J, with 12 bases between. The CDR3 contains 14 residues. CDR3 protein: CASSLVAGGAEAFF. CDR3 nucleotides: TGCGCCAGCAGCTTGGTCGCGGGAGGCGCTGAAGCTTTCTTT.

The V gene is TRBV29-1, the J gene TRBJ1-1, with TRBD1 matching 10 bases. Germline CDR1 reads SQVTM; CDR2 reads ANQGSEA. The CDR3 spans 12 residues. V shed 4 bases and J 10 bases; nucleotides not matched to a gene: 6. In nucleotides, the CDR3 is TGCAGCGTTGGACAGGGGGCGTCGGCAGCTTTCTTT. It specifies CSVGQGASAAFF.

In its sample, this clone was seen a few times. This chain connects TRBV5-1 to TRBJ1-2; TRBD1 is a possible D gene (6 bases). V gave up 0 bases and J gave up 3 bases, with 9 bases separating them. CDR1 and CDR2 from the germline V gene are SGHRS and YFSETQ. The CDR3 runs 14 residues. The CDR3 DNA reads as TGCGCCAGCAGCTTGGCCCCAGGGGACTATGGCTACACCTTC. This translates into CASSLAPGDYGYTF.